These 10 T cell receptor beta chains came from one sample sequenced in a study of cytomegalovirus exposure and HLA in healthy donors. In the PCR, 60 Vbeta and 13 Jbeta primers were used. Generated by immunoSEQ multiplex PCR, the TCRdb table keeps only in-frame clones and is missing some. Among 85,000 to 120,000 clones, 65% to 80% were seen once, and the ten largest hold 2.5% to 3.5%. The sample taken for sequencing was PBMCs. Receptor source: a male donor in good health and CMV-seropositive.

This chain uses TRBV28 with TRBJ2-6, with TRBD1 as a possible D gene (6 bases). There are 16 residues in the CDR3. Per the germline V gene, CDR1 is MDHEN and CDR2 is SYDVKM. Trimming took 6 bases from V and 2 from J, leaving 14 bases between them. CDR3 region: CASRHNWGPGANVLTF. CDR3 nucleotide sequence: TGTGCCAGCAGACATAATTGGGGGCCTGGGGCCAACGTCCTGACTTTC.

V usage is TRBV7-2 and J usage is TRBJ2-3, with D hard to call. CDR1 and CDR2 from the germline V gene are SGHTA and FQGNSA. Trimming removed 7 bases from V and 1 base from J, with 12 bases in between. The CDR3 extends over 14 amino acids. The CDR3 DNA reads TGTGCCAGCAACCAACCCCCGGGCACAGATACGCAGTATTTT. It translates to CASNQPPGTDTQYF.

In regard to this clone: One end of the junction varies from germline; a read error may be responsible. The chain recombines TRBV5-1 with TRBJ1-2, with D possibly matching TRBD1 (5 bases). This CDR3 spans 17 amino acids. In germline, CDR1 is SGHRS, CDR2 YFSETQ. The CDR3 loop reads CASSLAGRTQSGYGYPF. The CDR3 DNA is TGCGCCAGCAGCTTGGCGGGCAGGACACAATCCGGGTATGGCTACCCCTTC.

CDR3 amino acids: CASSPRGSSYEQYF. The CDR3 DNA is TGTGCCAGCAGCCCGCGGGGAAGCTCCTACGAGCAGTACTTC. J is TRBJ2-7 and V is TRBV5-4; the D gene is possibly TRBD2 (6 bases). The CDR3 contains 14 residues. CDR1 is SGHNT and CDR2 is YYREEE in the germline V gene (reference sequence). Trimming cost V 4 bases and J 0 bases, with 11 bases left between them.

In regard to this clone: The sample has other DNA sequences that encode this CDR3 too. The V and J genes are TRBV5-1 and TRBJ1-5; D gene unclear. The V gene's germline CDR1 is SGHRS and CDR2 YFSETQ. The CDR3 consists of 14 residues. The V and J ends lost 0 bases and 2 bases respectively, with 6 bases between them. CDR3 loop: CASSLEGGNQPQHF. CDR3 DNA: TGCGCCAGCAGCTTGGAGGGAGGCAATCAGCCCCAGCATTTT.

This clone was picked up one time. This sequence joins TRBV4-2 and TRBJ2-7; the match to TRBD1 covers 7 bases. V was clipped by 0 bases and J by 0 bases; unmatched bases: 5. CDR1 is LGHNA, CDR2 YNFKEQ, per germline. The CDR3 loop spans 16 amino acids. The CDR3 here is CASSQEGGPASYEQYF. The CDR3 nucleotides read TGTGCCAGCAGCCAAGAAGGGGGCCCGGCCTCCTACGAGCAGTACTTC.

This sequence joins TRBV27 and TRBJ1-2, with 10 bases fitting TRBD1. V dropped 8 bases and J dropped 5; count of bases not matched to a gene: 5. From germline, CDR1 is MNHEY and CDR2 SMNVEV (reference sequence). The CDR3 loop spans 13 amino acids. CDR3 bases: TGTGCCAGCCGGGACAGGGGTTTTTATGGCTACACCTTC. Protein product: CASRDRGFYGYTF.

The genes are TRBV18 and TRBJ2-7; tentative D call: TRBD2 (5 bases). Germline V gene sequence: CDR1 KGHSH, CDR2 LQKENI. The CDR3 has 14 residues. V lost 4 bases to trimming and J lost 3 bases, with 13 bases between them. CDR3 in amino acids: CASSLADYLYEQYF. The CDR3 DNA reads TGTGCCAGCTCACTAGCCGACTACCTCTACGAGCAGTACTTC.

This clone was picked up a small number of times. CDR3 coding DNA: TGCGCCAGCAGCCAATACTTCGGCAATGAGCAGTTCTTC. Protein sequence: CASSQYFGNEQFF. The chain couples TRBV4-3 to TRBJ2-1; D uncertain. Per the germline V gene, CDR1 is LGHNA and CDR2 is YSLEER. The CDR3 length is 13 residues. Trimming cost V 2 bases and J 6 bases, with 8 bases left between them.

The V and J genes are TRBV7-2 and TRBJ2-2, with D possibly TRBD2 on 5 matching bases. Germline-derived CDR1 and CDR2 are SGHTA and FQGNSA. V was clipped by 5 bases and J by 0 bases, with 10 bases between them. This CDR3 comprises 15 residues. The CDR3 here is CASSQRIANTGELFF. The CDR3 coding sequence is TGTGCCAGCAGCCAGCGGATCGCGAACACCGGGGAGCTGTTTTTT.